This T cell receptor beta chain was sequenced for a study of control samples from healthy donors and cancer patients. The assay was immunoSEQ multiplex PCR, and TCRdb's table has in-frame clones only and misses some. In the table there are some 110,000 clones, approximately 90% of which are singletons. In this sample, this clone turned up once. With V trimmed by 2 bases and J by 4 bases, 1 base remained unmatched. Germline CDR1 MNHEY, CDR2 SVGAGI. The CDR3 contains 14 residues. This TCR was recovered from a woman between 65 and 79 years old in good health. Sample: blood. V gene TRBV6-5 combines with J gene TRBJ2-7, with 11 bases lining up with TRBD1. CDR3 DNA sequence: TGTGCCAGCAGTTACGGACAGGGGGCTTACGAGCAGTACTTC. This encodes CASSYGQGAYEQYF.